This is a list of T cell receptor beta chains from one sample in a study of CD8 T cells in Susac syndrome. TCRdb independently ran MiXCR on the immunoSEQ multiplex PCR reads; one entry per CDR3 protein. In the table there are about 85,000 distinct CDR3 sequences, approximately 95% of which are singletons. Sequencing was carried out using CD8+ T cells from PBMCs. These receptors were obtained from a human donor with Susac syndrome. Each CDR3 is given with its conserved first and last residue. A D gene is named only where the DNA matches it firmly. Rows may omit the clone size; those that give it use once, few, many or a size class.

size	J	V	D	DNA	CDR3
-	TRBJ1-1	TRBV28	TRBD1	TGTGCCAGCAGTCCCGATACAGGGGAAGTGATCACTGAAGCTTTCTTT	CASSPDTGEVITEAFF
-	TRBJ1-1	TRBV6-5	-	TGTGCCAGCAGTTACTCCCAGTGGGCTGGCACTGAAGCTTTCTTT	CASSYSQWAGTEAFF
-	TRBJ2-1	TRBV5-6	TRBD1	TGTGCCAGCAAAGGGGGCATCTCCTACAATGAGCAGTTCTTC	CASKGGISYNEQFF
-	TRBJ2-1	TRBV5-6	-	TGTGCCAGCAGCTTACAGGTCGCCGAGCAGTTCTTC	CASSLQVAEQFF
-	TRBJ2-1	TRBV29-1	-	TGCAGCGTTCTCCTACCCACCTACAATGAGCAGTTCTTC	CSVLLPTYNEQFF
-	TRBJ2-7	TRBV3-1	-	TGTGCCAGCAGCTTATCATCGGACGAGCAGTACTTC	CASSLSSDEQYF
few	TRBJ2-1	TRBV11-3	TRBD2	TGTGCCAGCAGCTTAGGGAGCGGGGCGGCGCAGTTCTTC	CASSLGSGAAQFF
-	TRBJ2-7	TRBV27	-	TGTGCCAGCAGTTTAACAGTCTCCTACGAGCAGTACTTC	CASSLTVSYEQYF
-	TRBJ2-1	TRBV14	-	TGTGCCAGCAGCCAAGATGTGATGTGGAGCGGGCAGTACAATGAGCAGTTCTTC	CASSQDVMWSGQYNEQFF
-	TRBJ1-2	TRBV7-9	TRBD1	TGTGCCAGCAGCTTAAGCGGGACAGGGGTTGATGGCTACACCTTC	CASSLSGTGVDGYTF
once	TRBJ2-5	TRBV29-1	TRBD2	TGCAGCGTTAAGCGGGAGGGCTTCCAAGAGACCCAGTACTTC	CSVKREGFQETQYF
-	TRBJ2-6	TRBV20-1	-	TGCAGTGCTATAGCCGGTCACTGGGCCAACGTCCTGACTTTC	CSAIAGHWANVLTF
-	TRBJ2-7	TRBV29-1	-	TGCAGCGTTGCGGGGAGCTACGAGCAGTACTTC	CSVAGSYEQYF
-	TRBJ2-1	TRBV5-1	-	TGCGCCAGCAGCTTGGGAAGCGACAATGAGCAGTTCTTC	CASSLGSDNEQFF
-	TRBJ1-4	TRBV6-4	-	TGTGCCAGCAGCCCCGGGCGGGGTACGAATGAAAAACTGTTTTTT	CASSPGRGTNEKLFF
-	TRBJ2-1	TRBV25-1	-	TGTGCCAGCAGTGAAGTGGAGGGCTTCCACAATGAGCAGTTCTTC	CASSEVEGFHNEQFF
-	TRBJ1-5	TRBV6-2/TRBV6-3	-	TGTGCCAGCAGCGACAAGAACTTGGGGGGCAATCAGCCCCAGCATTTT	CASSDKNLGGNQPQHF
once	TRBJ2-3	TRBV10-3	-	TGTGCCATCCGGGCTACGCAGTATTTT	CAIRATQYF
-	TRBJ2-3	TRBV9	-	TGTGCCAGCAGCGAAACAGATACGCAGTATTTT	CASSETDTQYF
few	TRBJ1-1	TRBV5-4	-	TGTGCCAGCAGCTTGGAGGGGGAAACTGAAGCTTTCTTT	CASSLEGETEAFF
-	TRBJ2-1	TRBV29-1	TRBD1	TGCAGCGTTGAAGGGGGGACAGGGGGATTCAATGAGCAGTTCTTC	CSVEGGTGGFNEQFF
-	TRBJ2-1	TRBV7-9	-	TGTGCCAGCAGCAGGGCCGGGAGCAATGAGCAGTTCTTC	CASSRAGSNEQFF
-	TRBJ2-2	TRBV29-1	-	TGCAGCGTTGAAGATCGCGGGCCCGGGGAGCTGTTTTTT	CSVEDRGPGELFF
once	TRBJ1-2	TRBV7-6	TRBD1	TGTGCCAGCAGCCCAGCCGGGACAGGGAACTATGGCTACACCTTC	CASSPAGTGNYGYTF
once	TRBJ1-4	TRBV5-6	-	TGTGCCAGCAGCTTGTCGGCGAATGAAAAACTGTTTTTT	CASSLSANEKLFF
-	TRBJ1-5	TRBV20-1	-	TGCAGTGCTGAGGACATCAGGGCAGGCAATCAGCCCCAGCATTTT	CSAEDIRAGNQPQHF
-	TRBJ2-1	TRBV7-2	TRBD1	TGTGCCAGCAACAGGGGGAATGAGCAGTTCTTC	CASNRGNEQFF
-	TRBJ1-1	TRBV5-6	-	TGTGCCAGCAGCAACCAAGGCGTGTGGAACACTGAAGCTTTCTTT	CASSNQGVWNTEAFF
-	TRBJ2-1	TRBV14	-	TGTGCCAGCAGCCAAGGTTCTGTTCTAAGCTCCTACAATGAGCAGTTCTTC	CASSQGSVLSSYNEQFF
-	TRBJ1-1	TRBV12-3/TRBV12-4	-	TGTGCCAGTGGGAACACTGAAGCTTTCTTT	CASGNTEAFF
once	TRBJ2-2	TRBV20-1	-	TGCAGTGCTACTAGCACCGGGGAGCTGTTTTTT	CSATSTGELFF
-	TRBJ2-7	TRBV29-1	-	TGCAGCGTTGAAGAGGGTCTGGTCGGGCAGTACTTC	CSVEEGLVGQYF
-	TRBJ2-1	TRBV29-1	TRBD2	TGCAGCGTTGGCGCCGGGCGGGAGGTCATCCGAAGCTCCTACAATGAGCAGTTCTTC	CSVGAGREVIRSSYNEQFF
-	TRBJ2-1	TRBV30	-	TGTGCCTGGTCAGGGGATGAGCAGTTCTTC	CAWSGDEQFF
-	TRBJ2-7	TRBV12-3/TRBV12-4	TRBD1	TGTGCCAGCAGTTTCGGGACAGGGGAAGTGCAGTACTTC	CASSFGTGEVQYF
-	TRBJ2-2	TRBV29-1	-	TGCAGCGTTGCCCCCGGAACCGGGGAGCTGTTTTTT	CSVAPGTGELFF
once	TRBJ2-2	TRBV9	-	TGTGCCAGCAGCGCAGCCACCGGGGAGCTGTTTTTT	CASSAATGELFF